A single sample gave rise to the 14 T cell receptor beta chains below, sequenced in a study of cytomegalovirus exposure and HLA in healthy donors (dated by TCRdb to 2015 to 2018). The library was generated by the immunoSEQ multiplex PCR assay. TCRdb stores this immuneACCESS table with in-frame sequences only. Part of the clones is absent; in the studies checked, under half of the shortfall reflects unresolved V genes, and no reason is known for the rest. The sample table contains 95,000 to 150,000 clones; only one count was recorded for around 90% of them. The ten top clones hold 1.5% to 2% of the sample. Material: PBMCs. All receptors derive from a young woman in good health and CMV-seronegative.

In DNA form, the CDR3 reads TGTGCCTGGAGTTCACTCACGGCCTACGAGCAGTACTTC. Translated, it gives CAWSSLTAYEQYF. The V gene is TRBV30, the J gene TRBJ2-7; D not certain. CDR3 length: 13 amino acids. Germline loops: CDR1 GTSNPN, CDR2 SVGIG (reference sequence). V was trimmed by 2 bases and J by 2 bases, leaving 10 bases between them.

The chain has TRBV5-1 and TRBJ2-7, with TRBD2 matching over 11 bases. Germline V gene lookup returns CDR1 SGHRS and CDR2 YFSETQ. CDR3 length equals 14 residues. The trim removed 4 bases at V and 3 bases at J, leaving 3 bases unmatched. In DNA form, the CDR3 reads TGCGCCAGCAGCGGAGGGACTAGCGGCTACGAGCAGTACTTC. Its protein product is CASSGGTSGYEQYF.

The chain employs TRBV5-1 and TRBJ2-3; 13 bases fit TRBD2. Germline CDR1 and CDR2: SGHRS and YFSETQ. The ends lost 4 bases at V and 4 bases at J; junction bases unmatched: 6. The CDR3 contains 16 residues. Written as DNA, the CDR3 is TGCGCCAGCAGCCAACTAGCGGGAGGGCGTGCAGATACGCAGTATTTT. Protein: CASSQLAGGRADTQYF.

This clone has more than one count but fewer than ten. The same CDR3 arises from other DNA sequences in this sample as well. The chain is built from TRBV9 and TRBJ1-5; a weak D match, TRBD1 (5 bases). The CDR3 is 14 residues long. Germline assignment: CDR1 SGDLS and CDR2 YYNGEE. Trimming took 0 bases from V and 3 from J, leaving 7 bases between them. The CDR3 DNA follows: TGTGCCAGCAGCGTAGGGGACTCCAATCAGCCCCAGCATTTT. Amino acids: CASSVGDSNQPQHF.

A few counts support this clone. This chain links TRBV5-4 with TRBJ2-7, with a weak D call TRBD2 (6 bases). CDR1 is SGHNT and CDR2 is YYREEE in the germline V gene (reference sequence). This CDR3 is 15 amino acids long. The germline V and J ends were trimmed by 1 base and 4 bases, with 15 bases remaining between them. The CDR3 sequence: CASSLYAGSRYEQYF. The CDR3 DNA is TGTGCCAGCAGCTTGTACGCCGGGAGTAGGTACGAGCAGTACTTC.

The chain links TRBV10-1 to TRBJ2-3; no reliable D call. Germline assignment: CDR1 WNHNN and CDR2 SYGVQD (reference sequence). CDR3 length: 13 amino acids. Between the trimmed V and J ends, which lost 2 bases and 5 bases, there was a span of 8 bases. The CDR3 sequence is CASSEAWRDTQYF. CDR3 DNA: TGCGCCAGCAGTGAGGCATGGAGAGATACGCAGTATTTT.

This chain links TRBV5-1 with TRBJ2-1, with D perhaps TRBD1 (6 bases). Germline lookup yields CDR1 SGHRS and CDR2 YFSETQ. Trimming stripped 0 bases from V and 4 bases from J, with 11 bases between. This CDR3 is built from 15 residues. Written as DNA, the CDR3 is TGCGCCAGCAGCTTGGGCCGGGACACTTACAATGAGCAGTTCTTC. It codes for CASSLGRDTYNEQFF.

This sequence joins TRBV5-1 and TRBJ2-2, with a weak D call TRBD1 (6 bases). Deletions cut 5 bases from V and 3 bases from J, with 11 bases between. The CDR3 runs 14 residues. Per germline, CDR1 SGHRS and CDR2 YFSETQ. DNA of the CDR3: TGCGCCAGCAGGGGACACCCCGACACCGGGGAGCTGTTTTTT. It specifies CASRGHPDTGELFF.

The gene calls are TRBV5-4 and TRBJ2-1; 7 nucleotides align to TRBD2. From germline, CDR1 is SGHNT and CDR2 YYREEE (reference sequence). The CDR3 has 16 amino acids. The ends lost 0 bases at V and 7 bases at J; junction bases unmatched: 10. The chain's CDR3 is CASSLAWASGTNEQFF. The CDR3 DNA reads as TGTGCCAGCAGCTTGGCCTGGGCTAGCGGTACGAATGAGCAGTTCTTC.

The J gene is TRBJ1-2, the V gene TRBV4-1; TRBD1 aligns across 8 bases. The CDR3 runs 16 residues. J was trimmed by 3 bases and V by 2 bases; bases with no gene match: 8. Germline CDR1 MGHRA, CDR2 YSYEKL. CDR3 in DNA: TGCGCCAGCAGCCAAAGCCGACAGGGGACGGACTATGGCTACACCTTC. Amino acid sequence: CASSQSRQGTDYGYTF.

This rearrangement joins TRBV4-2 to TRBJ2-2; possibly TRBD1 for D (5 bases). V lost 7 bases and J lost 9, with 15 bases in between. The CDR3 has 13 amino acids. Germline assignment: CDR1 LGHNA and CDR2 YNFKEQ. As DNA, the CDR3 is TGTGCCAGCAAACAGGACCTCGCCAGGGAGCTGTTTTTT. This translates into CASKQDLARELFF.

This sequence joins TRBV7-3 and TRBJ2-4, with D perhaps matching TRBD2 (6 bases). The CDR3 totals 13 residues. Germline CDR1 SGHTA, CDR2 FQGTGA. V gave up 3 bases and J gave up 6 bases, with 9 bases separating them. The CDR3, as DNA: TGTGCCAGCAGCTTGGGCGGGGCAAACATTCAGTACTTC. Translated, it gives CASSLGGANIQYF. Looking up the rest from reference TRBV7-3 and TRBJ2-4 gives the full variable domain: GAGVSQTPSNKVTEKGKYVELRCDPISGHTALYWYRQSLGQGPEFLIYFQGTGAADDSGLPNDRFFAVRPEGSVSTLKIQRTERGDSAVYLCASSLGGANIQYFGAGTRLSVL.

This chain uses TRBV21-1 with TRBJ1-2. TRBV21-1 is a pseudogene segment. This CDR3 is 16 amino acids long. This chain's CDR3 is CASSKARAGRNQGYTF. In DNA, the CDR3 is TGTGCCAGCAGCAAAGCGCGGGCAGGCCGAAATCAGGGCTACACCTTC.

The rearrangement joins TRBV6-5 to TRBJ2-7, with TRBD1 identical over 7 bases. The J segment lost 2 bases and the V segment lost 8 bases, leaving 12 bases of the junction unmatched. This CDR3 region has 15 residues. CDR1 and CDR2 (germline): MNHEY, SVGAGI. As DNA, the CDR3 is TGTGCCAGCGCCCGAGGGTCCGGGACAGCCTACGAGCAGTACTTC. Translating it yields CASARGSGTAYEQYF.